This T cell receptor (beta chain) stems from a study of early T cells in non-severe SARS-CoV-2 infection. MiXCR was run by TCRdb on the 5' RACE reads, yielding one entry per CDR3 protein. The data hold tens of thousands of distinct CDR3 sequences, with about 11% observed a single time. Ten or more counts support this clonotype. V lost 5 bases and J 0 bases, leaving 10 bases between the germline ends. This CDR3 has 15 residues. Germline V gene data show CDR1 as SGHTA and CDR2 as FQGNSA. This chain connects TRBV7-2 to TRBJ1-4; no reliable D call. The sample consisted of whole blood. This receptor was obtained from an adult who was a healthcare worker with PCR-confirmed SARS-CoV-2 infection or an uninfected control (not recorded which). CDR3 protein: CASSPDSATNEKLFF. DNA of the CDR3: TGTGCCAGCAGCCCCGACTCAGCAACTAATGAAAAACTGTTTTTT.